This TCR beta chain was captured by sequencing in a study of T cell changes during pregnancy in multiple sclerosis. The assay was immunoSEQ multiplex PCR, and TCRdb's table has in-frame clones only and misses some. The sample shows more than 55,000 clones, around 94% of them seen only once. V was cut by 3 bases and J by 0 bases, with 8 bases left in between. The CDR3 sequence is 14 residues long. The germline gives CDR1 SEHNR, CDR2 FQNEAQ (reference sequence). This material consisted of peripheral blood, taken in the third trimester of pregnancy. The J gene is TRBJ1-2, the V gene TRBV7-9; D uncertain. The TCR was taken from a female donor with multiple sclerosis, enrolled in a pregnancy study. In DNA form, the CDR3 reads TGTGCCAGCAGCTTGACGGGGACTAACTATGGCTACACCTTC. This codes for CASSLTGTNYGYTF.